The next 31 T cell receptor beta chains were all read from a single sample in a study of radiation and T cells in renal cell carcinoma. TCRdb's table, derived via immunoSEQ multiplex PCR, lists solely in-frame clones and lacks some. The table shows about 150,000 clones, with about 87% occurring only once. Time point given: blood 2 weeks post-SBRT. Sample treatment: 15 Gy SBRT to primary tumor, nephrectomy 4 weeks later. Sequencing used blood, obtained from a patient whose treatment included radiotherapy and nephrectomy. These TCRs come from a woman aged 45 to 65 with renal cell carcinoma.

The CDR3 protein is CASSIRTDNQPQHF. The CDR3 region has the DNA TGTGCCAGTAGTATTAGGACAGATAATCAGCCCCAGCATTTT. V gene TRBV19 combines with J gene TRBJ1-5, with D perhaps matching TRBD1 (6 bases). Trimming shortened V by 3 bases and J by 4 bases, and 10 bases separated the two germline ends. The CDR3 runs to 14 residues. The germline V gene has CDR1 LNHDA and CDR2 SQIVND (reference sequence).

The genes are TRBV4-3 and TRBJ1-2, with a possible D match to TRBD1 (5 bases). The CDR3 length is 14 residues. Germline V lookup: CDR1 LGHNA, CDR2 YSLEER. The ends were cut back, 0 bases at V and 8 bases at J, with 13 bases in the middle. In nucleotides, the CDR3 is TGCGCCAGCAGCCAAGAGGCGGGGGGTAGGGGCTACACCTTC. This encodes CASSQEAGGRGYTF.

In regard to this clone: One end of the junction varies from germline; a read error may be responsible. The chain combines TRBV10-3 with TRBJ2-5; no reliable D call. CDR3 length: 15 residues. Germline assignment: CDR1 ENHRY and CDR2 SYGVKD. The CDR3 DNA is TGTGCCAGCAGTTACTCGGGTGGGGTGGCGGAGACCCAGTACTTC. Protein product: CASSYSGGVAETQYF.

J is TRBJ2-3 and V is TRBV9, with TRBD1 as a possible D gene (5 bases). This CDR3 spans 16 amino acids. Germline lookup yields CDR1 SGDLS and CDR2 YYNGEE. V lost 1 base, J lost 2 bases, and 14 bases lay in between. This CDR3 reads CASSVTREPSTDTQYF. CDR3 nucleotide sequence: TGTGCCAGCAGCGTAACCAGGGAACCCTCCACAGATACGCAGTATTTT.

This rearrangement joins TRBV5-1 to TRBJ2-7, with 7 bases identical to TRBD1. This CDR3 comprises 14 residues. Germline CDR1 reads SGHRS; CDR2 reads YFSETQ. V dropped 5 bases and J dropped 0; count of bases not matched to a gene: 5. CDR3 in amino acids: CASRGQGDSYEQYF. Here the CDR3 DNA reads TGCGCCAGCAGGGGGCAGGGGGACTCCTACGAGCAGTACTTC.

V gene TRBV11-2 combines with J gene TRBJ2-3; 7 bases align to TRBD2. CDR3 length: 16 residues. Germline values: CDR1 SGHAT, CDR2 FQNNGV. The V and J ends lost 2 bases and 0 bases, in that order; junction bases with no gene match: 5. The DNA for the CDR3 is TGTGCCAGCAGCTTATCCGGGGGGTTAAGCACAGATACGCAGTATTTT. Translating it yields CASSLSGGLSTDTQYF.

In DNA form, the CDR3 reads TGTGCCAGCAGCTTATTGGACGGAATCACCGGGGAGCTGTTTTTT. Its protein is CASSLLDGITGELFF. The V call is TRBV7-2, the J call TRBJ2-2; D remains ambiguous. V gave up 2 bases and J gave up 4 bases, with 11 bases separating them. Germline CDR1 reads SGHTA; CDR2 reads FQGNSA. The CDR3 totals 15 residues.

The chain is built from TRBV6-5 and TRBJ2-7, with D unresolved. Germline assignment: CDR1 MNHEY and CDR2 SVGAGI. With 4 bases removed from V and 6 bases from J, the gap between germline ends came to 10 bases. This CDR3 spans 12 amino acids. As DNA, the CDR3 is TGTGCCAGCAGTTCTTCCCACATCGAGCAGTACTTC. As protein: CASSSSHIEQYF.

This chain joins TRBV19 and TRBJ2-3; D is perhaps TRBD2 (7 bases). Germline V lookup: CDR1 LNHDA, CDR2 SQIVND (reference sequence). The CDR3 totals 13 residues. V gave up 10 bases and J gave up 0 bases, with 11 bases separating them. The CDR3 here is CATRGGSTDTQYF. The DNA for the CDR3 is TGTGCCACGAGGGGGGGGAGCACAGATACGCAGTATTTT.

This chain links TRBV6-5 with TRBJ1-2, with D hard to call. This CDR3 region has 14 residues. V was pared by 1 base and J by 5 bases, with 11 bases between. The germline gives CDR1 MNHEY, CDR2 SVGAGI. In nucleotides, the CDR3 is TGTGCCAGCAGTTACTATCCGAGGGTTTATGGCTACACCTTC. Encoded protein: CASSYYPRVYGYTF.

The chain is built from TRBV9 and TRBJ1-2; 7 bases line up with TRBD1. The CDR3 totals 15 residues. Unmatched junction bases numbered 6, after V lost 0 bases and J lost 4 bases. Per germline, CDR1 SGDLS and CDR2 YYNGEE. CDR3 loop: CASSVDDRAGYGYTF. The CDR3 DNA follows: TGTGCCAGCAGCGTAGATGACAGGGCCGGCTATGGCTACACCTTC.

This chain joins TRBV7-2 and TRBJ1-1, with D possibly being TRBD1 (6 bases). CDR3 length equals 12 residues. Between the trimmed V and J ends, which lost 5 bases and 10 bases, there was a span of 14 bases. Germline V lookup: CDR1 SGHTA, CDR2 FQGNSA. The CDR3 sequence is CASSPGAPTAFF. CDR3 bases: TGTGCCAGCAGCCCAGGGGCACCTACAGCTTTCTTT.

The V gene is TRBV7-3, the J gene TRBJ2-3; 10 bases match TRBD2. With V trimmed by 5 bases and J by 1 base, 3 bases remained unmatched. Germline V gives CDR1 SGHTA, CDR2 FQGTGA. The CDR3 has 15 amino acids. CDR3 nucleotides: TGTGCCAGCAGCCACGGACTAGCGGGCACAGATACGCAGTATTTT. Amino acid sequence: CASSHGLAGTDTQYF.

This chain uses TRBV7-3 with TRBJ1-4; 7 bases map to TRBD1. The CDR3 contains 13 residues. V lost 6 bases to trimming and J lost 5 bases; unmatched junction nucleotides: 3. In germline, CDR1 is SGHTA, CDR2 FQGTGA. The CDR3 spells CASRGQPNEKLFF. CDR3 bases: TGTGCCAGCAGGGGACAGCCGAATGAAAAACTGTTTTTT.

In this sample, this clone turned up once. The chain combines TRBV29-1 with TRBJ2-7; either TRBD1 or TRBD2 may fit D (6 bases each). Germline V gene data show CDR1 as SQVTM and CDR2 as ANQGSEA. This CDR3 has 12 amino acids. Deletions cut 7 bases from V and 0 bases from J, with 10 bases between. This chain's CDR3 is CSGGADSYEQYF. The CDR3 DNA reads as TGCAGCGGGGGGGCGGACTCCTACGAGCAGTACTTC.

The rearrangement links TRBV10-3 to TRBJ2-2; either TRBD1 or TRBD2 may supply D (5 bases each). The V end lost 10 bases, the J end lost 1 base, and 13 bases lay between the germline ends. CDR3 size: 14 residues. Germline-derived CDR1 and CDR2 are ENHRY and SYGVKD. Written as DNA, the CDR3 is TGTGCCACCGCCAGGGAGTGGAACACCGGGGAGCTGTTTTTT. This sequence encodes CATAREWNTGELFF.

This sequence joins TRBV2 and TRBJ1-2; no clear D. From germline, CDR1 is SNHLY and CDR2 FYNNEI. The V gene lost 0 bases and the J gene lost 3 bases, with 8 bases spanning the gap. The CDR3 length is 14 residues. Here the CDR3 DNA reads TGTGCCAGCAGTGAAGCGCGGACGGACTATGGCTACACCTTC. Translating gives CASSEARTDYGYTF.

This clone was counted only a few times. Here the CDR3 DNA reads TGTGCCAGTAATACGTATAGCAATCAGCCCCAGCATTTT. Protein product: CASNTYSNQPQHF. The rearrangement joins TRBV19 to TRBJ1-5; D uncertain. CDR1 and CDR2 from the germline V gene are LNHDA and SQIVND (reference sequence). This CDR3 has 13 amino acids. The V and J ends lost 7 bases and 0 bases respectively, with 7 bases between them.

The rearrangement joins TRBV15 to TRBJ2-3; 7 nucleotides align to TRBD2. Germline-derived CDR1 and CDR2 are LNHNV and YYDKDF (reference sequence). This CDR3 has 17 amino acids. J was trimmed by 1 base and V by 0 bases; bases with no gene match: 7. The CDR3 protein is CATSRDRLLAGTDTQYF. The CDR3 DNA reads TGTGCCACCAGCAGAGATCGTTTGCTAGCGGGCACAGATACGCAGTATTTT.

The chain couples TRBV18 to TRBJ1-1; 7 bases line up with TRBD1. This CDR3 has 17 residues. Germline CDR1 reads KGHSH; CDR2 reads LQKENI. Germline trimming cut 4 bases from V and 2 bases from J; bases unmatched to any gene: 13. The CDR3 sequence: CASSRQGLPTRNTEAFF. The CDR3 DNA sequence: TGTGCCAGCTCACGACAGGGTCTGCCTACAAGAAACACTGAAGCTTTCTTT.

V is TRBV5-1 and J is TRBJ1-5; D gene uncertain. The CDR3 is 13 amino acids. CDR1 is SGHRS, CDR2 YFSETQ, per germline. V gave up 0 bases and J gave up 4 bases, with 5 bases separating them. CDR3 bases: TGCGCCAGCAGCTTGGAGTTTAATCAGCCCCAGCATTTT. It translates to CASSLEFNQPQHF.

This chain connects TRBV5-1 to TRBJ1-6; D not resolved. CDR3 length: 16 amino acids. V gave up 1 base and J gave up 0 bases, with 8 bases separating them. CDR1 and CDR2 from the germline V gene are SGHRS and YFSETQ. This CDR3 is CASSLTPSSYNSPLHF. The CDR3 DNA reads TGCGCCAGCAGCTTGACTCCGAGCTCCTATAATTCACCCCTCCACTTT.

The chain links TRBV19 to TRBJ2-5; 10 bases fit TRBD2. J lost 4 bases, V lost 4 bases, and 6 bases had no gene match. CDR1 and CDR2 from the germline V gene are LNHDA and SQIVND (reference sequence). The CDR3 sequence is 15 residues long. The CDR3 bases are TGTGCCAGTAGTAGCAGCGGGGGGGCATCAGAGACCCAGTACTTC. Translated, it gives CASSSSGGASETQYF.

The CDR3 nucleotides are TGTGCCAGCAGCTTATTCCCTGCTAGCAGTGCAGATACGCAGTATTTT. Translation gives CASSLFPASSADTQYF. The chain links TRBV5-5 to TRBJ2-3; tentative D call: TRBD2 (5 bases). In germline, CDR1 is SGHKS, CDR2 YYEKEE (reference sequence). V lost 2 bases and J 4 bases, leaving 17 bases between the germline ends. The length of the CDR3 is 16 residues.

This sequence joins TRBV9 and TRBJ2-1; 9 bases are shared with TRBD2. The J segment lost 7 bases and the V segment lost 0 bases, leaving 8 bases of the junction unmatched. The CDR3 contains 16 residues. Germline CDR1 and CDR2: SGDLS and YYNGEE. The DNA for the CDR3 is TGTGCCAGCAGCGTAGGATCGAGCGGGGGGTGGAATGAGCAGTTCTTC. Translated: CASSVGSSGGWNEQFF.

This clone has a single count. This chain links TRBV6-5 with TRBJ1-5; unclear D gene. Deletions cut 2 bases from V and 1 base from J, with 6 bases between. CDR3 length: 14 residues. Germline CDR1 is MNHEY and CDR2 is SVGAGI. In DNA form, the CDR3 reads TGTGCCAGCAGTTACGATTGGAGCAATCAGCCCCAGCATTTT. Translation: CASSYDWSNQPQHF.

The chain employs TRBV9 and TRBJ2-7; D unclear. CDR3 size: 16 residues. Germline CDR1 reads SGDLS; CDR2 reads YYNGEE. V dropped 4 bases and J dropped 2 bases, with 19 bases sitting between them. The CDR3 region is CASSPSTSWGTYEQYF. CDR3 bases: TGTGCCAGCAGCCCCTCAACGTCCTGGGGAACCTACGAGCAGTACTTC.

The CDR3 reads CASYRGSYNEQFF. DNA of the CDR3: TGTGCCAGCTACAGGGGATCCTACAATGAGCAGTTCTTC. The chain employs TRBV2 and TRBJ2-1, with 7 bases lining up with TRBD1. Trimming removed 8 bases from V and 1 base from J; junction bases left unmatched: 2. Germline loops: CDR1 SNHLY, CDR2 FYNNEI. The CDR3 is made up of 13 amino acids.

The J gene is TRBJ1-1, the V gene TRBV2; tentatively, D is TRBD1 (6 bases). V lost 5 bases to trimming and J lost 2 bases, with 15 bases between them. The germline V gene encodes CDR1 SNHLY and CDR2 FYNNEI. The CDR3 sequence is 15 residues long. This chain's CDR3 is CASSLRQAGNTEAFF. The CDR3 DNA reads TGTGCCAGCAGTCTGCGACAGGCGGGAAACACTGAAGCTTTCTTT.

The chain carries TRBV15 and TRBJ1-1; no reliable D call. CDR1 is LNHNV and CDR2 is YYDKDF in the germline V gene (reference sequence). Trimming removed 0 bases at V and 3 bases at J, with 8 bases between. The CDR3 is 14 residues long. The CDR3 region is CATSREDTDTEAFF. DNA for the CDR3: TGTGCCACCAGCAGAGAAGACACCGACACTGAAGCTTTCTTT.

The genes are TRBV2 and TRBJ1-1; unclear D gene. V lost 2 bases and J lost 1, with 11 bases in between. The CDR3 extends over 15 amino acids. Germline V gene lookup returns CDR1 SNHLY and CDR2 FYNNEI. This CDR3 reads CASSEMSRANTEAFF. In nucleotides, the CDR3 is TGTGCCAGCAGTGAAATGTCTAGGGCGAACACTGAAGCTTTCTTT.